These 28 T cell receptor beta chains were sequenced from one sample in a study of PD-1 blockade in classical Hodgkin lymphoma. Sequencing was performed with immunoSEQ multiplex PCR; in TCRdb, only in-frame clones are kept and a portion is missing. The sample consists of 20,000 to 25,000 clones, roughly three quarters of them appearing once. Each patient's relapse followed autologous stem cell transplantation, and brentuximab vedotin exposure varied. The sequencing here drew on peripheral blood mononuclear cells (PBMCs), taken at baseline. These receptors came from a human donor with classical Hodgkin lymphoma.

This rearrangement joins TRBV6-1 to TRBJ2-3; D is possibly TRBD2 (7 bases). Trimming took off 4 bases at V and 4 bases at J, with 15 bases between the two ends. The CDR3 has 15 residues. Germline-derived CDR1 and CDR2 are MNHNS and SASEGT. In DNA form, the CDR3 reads TGTGCCAGCAGTGGGGCGGGGGCTCGGGCAGATACGCAGTATTTT. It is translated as CASSGAGARADTQYF.

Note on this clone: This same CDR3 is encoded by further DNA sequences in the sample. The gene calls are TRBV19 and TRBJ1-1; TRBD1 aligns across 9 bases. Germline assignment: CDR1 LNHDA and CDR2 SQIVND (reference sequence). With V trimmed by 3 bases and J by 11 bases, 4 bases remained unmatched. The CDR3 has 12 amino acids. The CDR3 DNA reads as TGTGCCAGTAGTATTGACAGGGGGGAGGCTTTCTTT. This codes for CASSIDRGEAFF. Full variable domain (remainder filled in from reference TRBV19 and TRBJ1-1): DGGITQSPKYLFRKEGQNVTLSCEQNLNHDAMYWYRQDPGQGLRLIYYSQIVNDFQKGDIAEGYSVSREKKESFPLTVTSAQKNPTAFYLCASSIDRGEAFFGQGTRLTVV.

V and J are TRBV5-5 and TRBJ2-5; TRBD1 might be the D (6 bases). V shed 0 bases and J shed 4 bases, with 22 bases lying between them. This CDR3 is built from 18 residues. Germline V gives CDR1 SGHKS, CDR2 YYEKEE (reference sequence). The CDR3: CASSLAERFTGTGETQYF. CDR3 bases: TGTGCCAGCAGCTTGGCCGAAAGATTTACAGGGACGGGAGAGACCCAGTACTTC.

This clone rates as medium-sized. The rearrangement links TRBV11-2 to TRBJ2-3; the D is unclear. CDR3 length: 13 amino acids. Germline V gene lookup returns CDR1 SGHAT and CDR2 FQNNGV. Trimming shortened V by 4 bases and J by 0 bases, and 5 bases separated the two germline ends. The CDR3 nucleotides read TGTGCCAGCAGCTCTTACAGCACAGATACGCAGTATTTT. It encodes CASSSYSTDTQYF.

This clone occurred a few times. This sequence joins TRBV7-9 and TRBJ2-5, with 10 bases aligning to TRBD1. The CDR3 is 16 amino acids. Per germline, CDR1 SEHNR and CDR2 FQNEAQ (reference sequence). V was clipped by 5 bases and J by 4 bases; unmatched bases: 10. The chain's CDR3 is CASSPRDRGQGETQYF. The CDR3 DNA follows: TGTGCCAGCAGCCCCCGGGACAGGGGTCAAGGAGAGACCCAGTACTTC. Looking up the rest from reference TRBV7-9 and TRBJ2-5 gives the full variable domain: DTGVSQNPRHKITKRGQNVTFRCDPISEHNRLYWYRQTLGQGPEFLTYFQNEAQLEKSRLLSDRFSAERPKGSFSTLEIQRTEQGDSAMYLCASSPRDRGQGETQYFGPGTRLLVL.

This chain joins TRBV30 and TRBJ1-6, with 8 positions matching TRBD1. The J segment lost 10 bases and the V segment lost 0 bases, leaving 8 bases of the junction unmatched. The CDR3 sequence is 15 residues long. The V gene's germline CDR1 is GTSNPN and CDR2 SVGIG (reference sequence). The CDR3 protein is CAWSVGTGGQSPLHF. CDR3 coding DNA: TGTGCCTGGAGTGTAGGGACAGGAGGACAATCACCCCTCCACTTT.

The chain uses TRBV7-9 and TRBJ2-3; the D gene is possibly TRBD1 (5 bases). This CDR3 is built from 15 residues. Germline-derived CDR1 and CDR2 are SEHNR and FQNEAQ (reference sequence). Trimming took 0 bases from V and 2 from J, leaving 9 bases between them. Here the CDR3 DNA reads TGTGCCAGCAGCTTAGCGGGGCAGCACACAGATACGCAGTATTTT. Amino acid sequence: CASSLAGQHTDTQYF.

This CDR3 reads CASSVGEGRGTEAFF. The CDR3 bases are TGTGCCAGCAGCGTAGGGGAGGGGAGGGGAACTGAAGCTTTCTTT. The genes are TRBV9 and TRBJ1-1, with D tentatively TRBD1 (5 bases). V lost 0 bases to trimming and J lost 5 bases, with 14 bases between them. From germline, CDR1 is SGDLS and CDR2 YYNGEE. The CDR3 is made up of 15 amino acids.

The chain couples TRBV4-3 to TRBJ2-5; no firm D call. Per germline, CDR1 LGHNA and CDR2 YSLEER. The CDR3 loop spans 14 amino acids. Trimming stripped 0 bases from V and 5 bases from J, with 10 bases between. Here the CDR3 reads CASSQDTGLETQYF. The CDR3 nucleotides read TGCGCCAGCAGCCAAGACACCGGGCTTGAGACCCAGTACTTC.

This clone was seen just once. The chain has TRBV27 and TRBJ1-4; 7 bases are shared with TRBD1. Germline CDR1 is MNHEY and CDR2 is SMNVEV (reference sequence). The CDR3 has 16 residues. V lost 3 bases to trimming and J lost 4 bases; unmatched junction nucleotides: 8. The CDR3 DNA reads TGTGCCAGCAGTTTCTACAGGGGCGACGGTAATGAAAAACTGTTTTTT. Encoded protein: CASSFYRGDGNEKLFF.

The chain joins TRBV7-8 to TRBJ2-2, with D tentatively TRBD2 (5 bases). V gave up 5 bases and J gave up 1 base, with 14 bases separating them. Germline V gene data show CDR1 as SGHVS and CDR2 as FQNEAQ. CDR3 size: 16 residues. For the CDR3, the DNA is TGTGCCAGCAGCCCACTAGTTATAGGGAACACCGGGGAGCTGTTTTTT. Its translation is CASSPLVIGNTGELFF.

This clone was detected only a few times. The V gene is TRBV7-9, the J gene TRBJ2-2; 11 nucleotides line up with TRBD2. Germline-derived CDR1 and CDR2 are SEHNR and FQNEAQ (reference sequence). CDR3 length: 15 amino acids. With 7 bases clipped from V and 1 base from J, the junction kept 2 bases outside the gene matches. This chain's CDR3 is CASTGLAGNTGELFF. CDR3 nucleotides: TGTGCCAGCACCGGACTAGCGGGGAACACCGGGGAGCTGTTTTTT.

In DNA, the CDR3 is TGTGCCTGGAGTGTTCTTAGCTCCTACGAGCAGTACTTC. This gives the protein CAWSVLSSYEQYF. V and J are TRBV30 and TRBJ2-7; D is unresolved. The V gene lost 0 bases and the J gene lost 0 bases, with 6 bases spanning the gap. This CDR3 contains 13 residues. CDR1 GTSNPN and CDR2 SVGIG come from the germline V gene (reference sequence). Full variable domain (missing parts from reference TRBV30 and TRBJ2-7): SQTIHQWPATLVQPVGSPLSLECTVEGTSNPNLYWYRQAAGRGLQLLFYSVGIGQISSEVPQNLSASRPQDRQFILSSKKLLLSDSGFYLCAWSVLSSYEQYFGPGTRLTVT.

CDR3 residues: CASSLAGQAGEETQYF. CDR3 DNA sequence: TGTGCCAGCAGCTTGGCCGGTCAAGCAGGAGAAGAGACCCAGTACTTC. The chain couples TRBV5-4 to TRBJ2-5; no clear D gene. This CDR3 region has 16 residues. The germline V gene has CDR1 SGHNT and CDR2 YYREEE (reference sequence). Deletions cut 0 bases from V and 3 bases from J, with 15 bases between.

This CDR3 is CASSRYGGFSYEQYF. The CDR3 DNA reads TGTGCCAGCAGCCGTTACGGGGGGTTCTCCTACGAGCAGTACTTC. V is TRBV5-6 and J is TRBJ2-7; 7 positions match TRBD2. The CDR3 totals 15 residues. The germline V gene encodes CDR1 SGHDT and CDR2 YYEEEE. The V gene end was trimmed by 4 bases and the J gene end by 0 bases; junction bases not matched to a gene: 7.

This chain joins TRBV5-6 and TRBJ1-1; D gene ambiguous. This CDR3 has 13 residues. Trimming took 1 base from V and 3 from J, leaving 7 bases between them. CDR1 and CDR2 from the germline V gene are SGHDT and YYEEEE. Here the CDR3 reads CASSLFADTEAFF. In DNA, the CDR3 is TGTGCCAGCAGCTTGTTTGCCGACACTGAAGCTTTCTTT.

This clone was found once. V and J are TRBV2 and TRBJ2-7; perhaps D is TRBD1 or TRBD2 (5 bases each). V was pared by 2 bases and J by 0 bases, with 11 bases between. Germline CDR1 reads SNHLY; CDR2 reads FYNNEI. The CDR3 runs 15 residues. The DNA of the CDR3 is TGTGCCAGCAGTGAAAGGCCAGGGACCTCCTACGAGCAGTACTTC. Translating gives CASSERPGTSYEQYF.

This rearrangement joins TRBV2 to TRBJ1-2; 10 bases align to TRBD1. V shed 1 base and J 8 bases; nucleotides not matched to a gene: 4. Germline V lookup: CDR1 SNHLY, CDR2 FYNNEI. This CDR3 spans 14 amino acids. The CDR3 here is CASSEGDRGWGYTF. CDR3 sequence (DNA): TGTGCCAGCAGTGAAGGGGACAGGGGATGGGGCTACACCTTC. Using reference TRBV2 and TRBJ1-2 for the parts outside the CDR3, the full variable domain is EPEVTQTPSHQVTQMGQEVILRCVPISNHLYFYWYRQILGQKVEFLVSFYNNEISEKSEIFDDQFSVERPDGSNFTLKIRSTKLEDSAMYFCASSEGDRGWGYTFGSGTRLTVV.

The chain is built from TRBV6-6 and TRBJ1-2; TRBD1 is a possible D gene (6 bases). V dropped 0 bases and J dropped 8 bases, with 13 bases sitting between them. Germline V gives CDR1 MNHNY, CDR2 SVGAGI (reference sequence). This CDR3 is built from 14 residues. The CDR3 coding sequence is TGTGCCAGCAGTTACTCGAGATTACAGGGCGGCTACACCTTC. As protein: CASSYSRLQGGYTF.

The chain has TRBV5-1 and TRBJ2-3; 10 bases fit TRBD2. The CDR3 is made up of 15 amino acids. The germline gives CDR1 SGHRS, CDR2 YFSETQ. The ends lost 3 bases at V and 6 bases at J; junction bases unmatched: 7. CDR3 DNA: TGCGCCAGCAGCTCTTCTAGCGGGGGTTGGGATACGCAGTATTTT. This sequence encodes CASSSSSGGWDTQYF.

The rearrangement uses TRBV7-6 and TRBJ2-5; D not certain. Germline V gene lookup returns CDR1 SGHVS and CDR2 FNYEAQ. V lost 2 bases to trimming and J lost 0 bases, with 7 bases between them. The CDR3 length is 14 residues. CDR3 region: CASSLTQHQETQYF. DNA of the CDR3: TGTGCCAGCAGCTTAACGCAGCACCAAGAGACCCAGTACTTC.

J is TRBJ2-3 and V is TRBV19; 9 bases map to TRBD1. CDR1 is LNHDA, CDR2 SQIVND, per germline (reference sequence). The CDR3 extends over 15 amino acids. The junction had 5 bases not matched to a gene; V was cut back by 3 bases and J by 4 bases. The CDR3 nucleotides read TGTGCCAGTAGTATGTGGGACAGGGTCCCAGATACGCAGTATTTT. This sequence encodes CASSMWDRVPDTQYF.

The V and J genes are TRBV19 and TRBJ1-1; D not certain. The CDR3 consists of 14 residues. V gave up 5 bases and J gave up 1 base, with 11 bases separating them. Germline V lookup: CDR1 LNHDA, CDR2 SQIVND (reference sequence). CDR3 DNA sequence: TGTGCCAGTAGTGCGGTTTGGGGGAACACTGAAGCTTTCTTT. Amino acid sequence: CASSAVWGNTEAFF.

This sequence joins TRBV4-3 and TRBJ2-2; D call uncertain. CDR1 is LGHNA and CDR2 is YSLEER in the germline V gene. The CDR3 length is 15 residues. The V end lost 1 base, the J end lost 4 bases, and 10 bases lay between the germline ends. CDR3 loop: CASSQGVTLTGELFF. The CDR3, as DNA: TGCGCCAGCAGCCAAGGGGTAACCCTCACCGGGGAGCTGTTTTTT.

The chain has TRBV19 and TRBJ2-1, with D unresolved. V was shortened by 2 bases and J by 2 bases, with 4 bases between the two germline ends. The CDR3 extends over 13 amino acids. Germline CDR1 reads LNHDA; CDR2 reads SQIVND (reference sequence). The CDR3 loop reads CASSIMAYNEQFF. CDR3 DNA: TGTGCCAGTAGTATAATGGCCTACAATGAGCAGTTCTTC.

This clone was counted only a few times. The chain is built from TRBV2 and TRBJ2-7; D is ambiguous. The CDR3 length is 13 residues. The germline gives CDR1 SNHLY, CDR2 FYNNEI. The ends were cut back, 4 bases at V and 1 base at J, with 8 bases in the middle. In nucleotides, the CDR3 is TGTGCCAGCAGTGTGATAGAATCCTACGAGCAGTACTTC. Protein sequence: CASSVIESYEQYF.

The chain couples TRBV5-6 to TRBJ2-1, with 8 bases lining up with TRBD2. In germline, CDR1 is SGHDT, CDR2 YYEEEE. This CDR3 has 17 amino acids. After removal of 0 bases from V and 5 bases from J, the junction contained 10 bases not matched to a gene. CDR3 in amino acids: CASSLGIWRGAHNEQFF. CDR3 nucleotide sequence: TGTGCCAGCAGCTTGGGCATTTGGCGGGGGGCACACAATGAGCAGTTCTTC.

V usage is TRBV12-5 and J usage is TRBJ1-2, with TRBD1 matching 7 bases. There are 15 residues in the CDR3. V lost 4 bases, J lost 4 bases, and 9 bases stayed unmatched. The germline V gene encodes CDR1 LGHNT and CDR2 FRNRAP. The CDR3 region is CASGSWTGGPYGYTF. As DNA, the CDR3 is TGTGCTAGTGGTTCCTGGACAGGAGGTCCCTATGGCTACACCTTC.